The 24 T cell receptor beta chains given below trace back to one sample, sequenced in a study of blood T cells in healthy people across ages. Together with a sample-barcoded 5' primer, a J-beta primer mix was included in a second PCR lasting roughly 6 to 12 cycles. Each CDR3 protein gets one entry after TCRdb re-called the 5' RACE reads with MiXCR. The sample has 2 million or so distinct CDR3 sequences; about 49% are singletons. Sequencing was carried out using blood. The receptor set was obtained from a woman aged 40 to 50 in good health.

V usage is TRBV27 and J usage is TRBJ2-5; the match to TRBD1 covers 8 bases. CDR3 size: 15 residues. The ends lost 5 bases at V and 5 bases at J; junction bases unmatched: 10. The germline gives CDR1 MNHEY, CDR2 SMNVEV (reference sequence). Here the CDR3 reads CASSEDRGGLETQYF. The CDR3 DNA follows: TGTGCCAGCAGTGAAGACAGGGGAGGTTTGGAGACCCAGTACTTC.

V usage is TRBV28 and J usage is TRBJ2-7; TRBD1 or TRBD2 may be the D gene (7 bases each). CDR3 length equals 15 residues. Germline CDR1 MDHEN, CDR2 SYDVKM. V was shortened by 5 bases and J by 7 bases, with 21 bases between the two germline ends. The CDR3 DNA reads as TGTGCCAGCAGTCTGAGACAGGGAGGGAGAAATGAGCAGTACTTC. The encoded protein is CASSLRQGGRNEQYF.

This clonotype was recorded a few times. The chain joins TRBV11-1 to TRBJ2-3; 10 positions agree with TRBD2. With 2 bases clipped from V and 2 bases from J, the junction kept 4 bases outside the gene matches. CDR1 is SGHAT and CDR2 is FQDESV in the germline V gene (reference sequence). The CDR3 extends over 16 amino acids. CDR3 in DNA: TGTGCCAGCAGCTTAATACTAGCGGGACTCACAGATACGCAGTATTTT. Its protein is CASSLILAGLTDTQYF.

The chain has TRBV10-3 and TRBJ2-5, with 10 bases fitting TRBD1. This CDR3 is built from 14 residues. V dropped 8 bases and J dropped 3; count of bases not matched to a gene: 6. CDR1 and CDR2 (germline): ENHRY, SYGVKD. CDR3 nucleotides: TGTGCCATCTCGACAGGGGGCGGGGAAGAGACCCAGTACTTC. The encoded protein is CAISTGGGEETQYF.

The rearrangement links TRBV5-5 to TRBJ1-2; 11 bases match TRBD1. CDR1 and CDR2 (germline): SGHKS, YYEKEE (reference sequence). Trimming removed 3 bases from V and 8 bases from J; junction bases left unmatched: 6. This CDR3 is built from 14 residues. The CDR3 DNA follows: TGTGCCAGCAGCTCTTGGACAGGGGGCGAAGGCTACACCTTC. The encoded protein is CASSSWTGGEGYTF.

This chain joins TRBV4-1 and TRBJ2-7; D perhaps matches TRBD1 (5 bases). Looked up from germline, CDR1 is MGHRA and CDR2 is YSYEKL. V was clipped by 5 bases and J by 3 bases, with 14 bases between them. The CDR3 runs to 14 residues. Here the CDR3 DNA reads TGCGCCAGCAGCTATCAGGCTCAGGGCTACGAGCAGTACTTC. It is translated as CASSYQAQGYEQYF.

The J gene is TRBJ2-3, the V gene TRBV27; D is possibly TRBD2 (5 bases). This CDR3 region has 14 residues. Trimming took 8 bases from V and 2 from J, leaving 14 bases between them. Germline values: CDR1 MNHEY, CDR2 SMNVEV (reference sequence). CDR3 nucleotides: TGTGCCAGCCGGAGGAGCCAACACACAGATACGCAGTATTTT. Translation gives CASRRSQHTDTQYF.

The chain joins TRBV7-3 to TRBJ2-1; TRBD2 matches 8 bases. CDR3 length: 14 amino acids. V gave up 1 base and J gave up 8 bases; unmatched junction bases: 4. From germline, CDR1 is SGHTA and CDR2 FQGTGA. This CDR3 reads CASSLIRGGDEQFF. CDR3 coding DNA: TGTGCCAGCAGCTTAATCCGGGGGGGCGATGAGCAGTTCTTC.

This chain joins TRBV7-2 and TRBJ2-3; TRBD2 matches 11 bases. The CDR3 loop spans 15 amino acids. The V and J ends lost 1 base and 8 bases, in that order; junction bases with no gene match: 5. Germline V gene lookup returns CDR1 SGHTA and CDR2 FQGNSA. DNA of the CDR3: TGTGCCAGCAGCTTAGATGTAGCGGGGGGGCGTACGCAGTATTTT. It yields the protein CASSLDVAGGRTQYF.

The rearrangement joins TRBV20-1 to TRBJ2-6; D is ambiguous. V lost 6 bases and J 1 base, leaving 10 bases between the germline ends. The CDR3 sequence is 14 residues long. Germline CDR1 is DFQATT and CDR2 is SNEGSKA (reference sequence). The CDR3 region has the DNA TGCAGTGCCGGAAGAGGATCTGGGGCCAACGTCCTGACTTTC. This gives the protein CSAGRGSGANVLTF.

The V call is TRBV7-2, the J call TRBJ2-7, with TRBD1 matching over 9 bases. The CDR3 extends over 15 amino acids. CDR1 and CDR2 (germline): SGHTA, FQGNSA. Trimming removed 5 bases from V and 7 bases from J; junction bases left unmatched: 12. Written as DNA, the CDR3 is TGTGCCAGCAGCCCTCGACAGGGGGGATCGTTAGAGCAGTACTTC. Translating it yields CASSPRQGGSLEQYF.

The genes are TRBV18 and TRBJ2-5; weak D call: TRBD2 (5 bases). The CDR3 is made up of 14 amino acids. The V end was cut by 7 bases, the J end by 1 base, with 13 bases between. CDR1 and CDR2 from the germline V gene are KGHSH and LQKENI. CDR3 residues: CASLWRPLQETQYF. The CDR3 DNA reads as TGTGCCAGCTTGTGGAGGCCCCTCCAAGAGACCCAGTACTTC.

The V call is TRBV7-2, the J call TRBJ2-1, with 8 bases that match TRBD1. The DNA matches TRBJ2-7 better at its end, which makes the J call doubtful. CDR1 and CDR2 (germline): SGHTA, FQGNSA. This CDR3 spans 15 amino acids. This chain's CDR3 is CASSLAATGDNEQYF. The DNA of the CDR3 is TGTGCCAGCAGCTTAGCAGCGACAGGGGACAATGAGCAGTACTTC.

Concerning this clonotype: Relative to the germline gene, one junction end is altered; a read error may explain this. The chain has TRBV15 and TRBJ1-1; D is undetermined. Germline CDR1 is LNHNV and CDR2 is YYDKDF (reference sequence). The CDR3 is 14 amino acids. The CDR3 region is CTTSRGGESTEAFF. Here the CDR3 DNA reads TGTACCACCAGCAGAGGTGGGGAGAGCACTGAAGCTTTCTTT.

V gene TRBV24-1 combines with J gene TRBJ2-1; D may match TRBD1 or TRBD2 (5 bases each). The germline gives CDR1 KGHDR, CDR2 SFDVKD. The V gene lost 9 bases and the J gene lost 6 bases, with 20 bases spanning the gap. The CDR3 is 15 residues long. In DNA, the CDR3 is TGTGCCACCGGTGCCTTGGGGGTTCGCGCCAATGAGCAGTTCTTC. Translating gives CATGALGVRANEQFF.

This rearrangement joins TRBV4-1 to TRBJ2-4, with TRBD2 matching 9 bases. V was clipped by 3 bases and J by 0 bases; unmatched bases: 3. The CDR3 is 16 amino acids. Germline values: CDR1 MGHRA, CDR2 YSYEKL. The CDR3 DNA follows: TGCGCCAGCAGCCATCCTAGCGGGGTAGCCAAAAACATTCAGTACTTC. As protein: CASSHPSGVAKNIQYF.

This chain uses TRBV3-1 with TRBJ1-2; D is perhaps TRBD1 (6 bases). Looked up from germline, CDR1 is LGHDT and CDR2 is YNNKEL (reference sequence). The CDR3 contains 15 residues. V was cut by 6 bases and J by 7 bases, with 21 bases left in between. The CDR3: CASSPGGGIGRGYTF. In DNA form, the CDR3 reads TGTGCCAGCAGTCCAGGAGGGGGAATTGGACGTGGCTACACCTTC.

V gene TRBV20-1 combines with J gene TRBJ2-3, with D perhaps TRBD1 or TRBD2 (5 bases each). V was shortened by 0 bases and J by 5 bases, with 15 bases between the two germline ends. The CDR3 consists of 15 residues. Germline V gene sequence: CDR1 DFQATT, CDR2 SNEGSKA (reference sequence). CDR3 in DNA: TGCAGTGCTAGAGATTCAGGGACCCCTCGAGATACGCAGTATTTT. It encodes CSARDSGTPRDTQYF.

Comment on this clonotype: A much larger clone lies a single base off, so this may be a read error. V usage is TRBV4-2 and J usage is TRBJ2-6, with D tentatively TRBD1 or TRBD2 (5 bases each). V was shortened by 0 bases and J by 1 base, with 16 bases between the two germline ends. The CDR3 has 19 amino acids. Germline loops: CDR1 LGHNA, CDR2 YNFKEQ. In DNA, the CDR3 is TGTGCCAGCAGCCAAGATCTGAGGGGCCCAAGGTCTGGGGCCAACGTCCTGACTTTC. It yields the protein CASSQDLRGPRSGANVLTF.

V gene TRBV11-2 combines with J gene TRBJ1-4; D remains unclear. Germline V lookup: CDR1 SGHAT, CDR2 FQNNGV. V was clipped by 3 bases and J by 3 bases, with 8 bases between them. This CDR3 comprises 14 residues. CDR3 bases: TGTGCCAGCAGCTTGACATACCCTAATGAAAAACTGTTTTTT. Translating it yields CASSLTYPNEKLFF.

The chain has TRBV6-2 or TRBV6-3 and TRBJ2-5, with 11 nucleotides matching TRBD2. CDR3 length: 17 residues. Germline V lookup: CDR1 MNHEY, CDR2 SVGEGT. The V gene end was trimmed by 4 bases and the J gene end by 2 bases; junction bases not matched to a gene: 9. DNA of the CDR3: TGTGCCAGCAGTTCCCTCATGACTAGCGGGGTGCAAGAGACCCAGTACTTC. This sequence encodes CASSSLMTSGVQETQYF.

V usage is TRBV7-2 and J usage is TRBJ2-7; 10 nucleotides line up with TRBD2. The CDR3 loop spans 17 amino acids. With 1 base clipped from V and 5 bases from J, the junction kept 11 bases outside the gene matches. The V gene's germline CDR1 is SGHTA and CDR2 FQGNSA. CDR3 protein: CASSLGTRAGGRHEQYF. CDR3 DNA: TGTGCCAGCAGCTTAGGGACCCGAGCGGGGGGGCGTCACGAGCAGTACTTC.

This clonotype was counted only a few times. The chain combines TRBV13 with TRBJ2-5; tentatively, D is TRBD1 or TRBD2 (6 bases each). V gave up 3 bases and J gave up 2 bases, with 13 bases separating them. Per germline, CDR1 PRHDT and CDR2 FYEKMQ (reference sequence). The CDR3 has 15 residues. CDR3 nucleotide sequence: TGTGCCAGCAGCTTGGGCGGGACATATCAAGAGACCCAGTACTTC. Amino acid sequence: CASSLGGTYQETQYF. The whole variable domain, filled in from reference TRBV13 and TRBJ2-5, reads AAGVIQSPRHLIKEKRETATLKCYPIPRHDTVYWYQQGPGQDPQFLISFYEKMQSDKGSIPDRFSAQQFSDYHSELNMSSLELGDSALYFCASSLGGTYQETQYFGPGTRLLVL.

The gene calls are TRBV7-2 and TRBJ1-6; 7 bases align to TRBD1. Per germline, CDR1 SGHTA and CDR2 FQGNSA. V lost 5 bases to trimming and J lost 9 bases; unmatched junction nucleotides: 13. This CDR3 spans 16 amino acids. The CDR3 sequence is CASSRSLTGRVSPLHF. The DNA of the CDR3 is TGTGCCAGCAGCCGATCCTTGACAGGGCGAGTTTCACCCCTCCACTTT.